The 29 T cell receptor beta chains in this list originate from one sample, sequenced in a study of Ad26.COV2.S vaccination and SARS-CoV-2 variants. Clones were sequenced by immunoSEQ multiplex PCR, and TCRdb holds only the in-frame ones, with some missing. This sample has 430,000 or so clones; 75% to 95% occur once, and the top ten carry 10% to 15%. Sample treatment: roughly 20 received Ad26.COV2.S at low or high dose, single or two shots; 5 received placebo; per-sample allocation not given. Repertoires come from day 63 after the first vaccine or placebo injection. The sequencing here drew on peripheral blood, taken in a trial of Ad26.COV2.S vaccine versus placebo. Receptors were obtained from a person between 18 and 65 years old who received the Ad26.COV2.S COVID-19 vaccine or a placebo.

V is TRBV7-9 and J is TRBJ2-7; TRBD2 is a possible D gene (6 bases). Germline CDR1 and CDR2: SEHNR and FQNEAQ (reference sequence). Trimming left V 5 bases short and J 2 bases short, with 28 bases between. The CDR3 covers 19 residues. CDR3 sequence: CASSTLQVDPGRGTYEQYF. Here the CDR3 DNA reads TGTGCCAGCAGCACCCTACAGGTGGACCCGGGGCGCGGGACCTACGAGCAGTACTTC.

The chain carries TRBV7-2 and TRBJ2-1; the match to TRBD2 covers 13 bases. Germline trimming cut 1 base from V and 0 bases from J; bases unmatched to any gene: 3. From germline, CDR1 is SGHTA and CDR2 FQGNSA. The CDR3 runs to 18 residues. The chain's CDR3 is CASSLGLAGGSSYNEQFF. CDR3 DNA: TGTGCCAGCAGCTTAGGACTAGCGGGAGGAAGCTCCTACAATGAGCAGTTCTTC.

The CDR3 here is CATSFSGLAGGMDEQFF. As DNA, the CDR3 is TGTGCCACCAGCTTTAGCGGGCTAGCGGGGGGGATGGATGAGCAGTTCTTC. This chain connects TRBV24-1 to TRBJ2-1, with 12 bases matching TRBD2. CDR3 length: 17 amino acids. Germline CDR1 reads KGHDR; CDR2 reads SFDVKD. V shed 7 bases and J 8 bases; nucleotides not matched to a gene: 14.

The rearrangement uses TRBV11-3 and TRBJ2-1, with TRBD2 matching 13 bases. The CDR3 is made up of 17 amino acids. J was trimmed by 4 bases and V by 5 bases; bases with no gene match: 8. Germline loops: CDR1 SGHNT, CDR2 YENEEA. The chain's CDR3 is CASSPGTSGIRYNEQFF. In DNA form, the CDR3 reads TGTGCCAGCAGCCCGGGGACTAGCGGGATTAGGTACAATGAGCAGTTCTTC. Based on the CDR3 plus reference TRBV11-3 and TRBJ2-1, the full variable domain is EAGVVQSPRYKIIEKKQPVAFWCNPISGHNTLYWYLQNLGQGPELLIRYENEEAVDDSQLPKDRFSAERLKGVDSTLKIQPAELGDSAVYLCASSPGTSGIRYNEQFFGPGTRLTVL.

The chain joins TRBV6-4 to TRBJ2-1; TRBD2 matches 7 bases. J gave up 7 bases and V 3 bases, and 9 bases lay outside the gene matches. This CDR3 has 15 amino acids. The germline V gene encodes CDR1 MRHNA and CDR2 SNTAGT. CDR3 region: CASSEMGEGRNEQFF. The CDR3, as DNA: TGTGCCAGCAGTGAGATGGGGGAGGGCCGAAATGAGCAGTTCTTC.

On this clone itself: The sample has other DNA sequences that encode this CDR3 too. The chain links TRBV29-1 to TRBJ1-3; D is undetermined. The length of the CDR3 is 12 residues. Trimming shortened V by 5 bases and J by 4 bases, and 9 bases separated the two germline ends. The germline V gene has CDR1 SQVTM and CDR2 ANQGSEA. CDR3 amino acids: CSVRTGGNTIYF. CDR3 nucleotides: TGCAGCGTTCGGACCGGAGGAAACACCATATATTTT.

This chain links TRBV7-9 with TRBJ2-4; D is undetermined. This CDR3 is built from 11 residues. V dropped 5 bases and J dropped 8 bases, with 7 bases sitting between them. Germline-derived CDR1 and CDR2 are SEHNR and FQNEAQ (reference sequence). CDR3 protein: CASSALDIQYF. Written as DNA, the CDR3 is TGTGCCAGCAGCGCGCTCGACATTCAGTACTTC.

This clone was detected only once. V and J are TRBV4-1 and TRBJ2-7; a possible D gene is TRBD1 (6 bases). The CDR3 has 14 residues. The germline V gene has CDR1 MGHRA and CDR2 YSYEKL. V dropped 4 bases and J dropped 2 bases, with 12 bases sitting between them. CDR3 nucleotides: TGCGCCAGCAGCCGAGCGACAGGCCCCTACGAGCAGTACTTC. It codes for CASSRATGPYEQYF.

CDR3 protein: CASSSSRQVFSGELFF. The CDR3 nucleotides are TGTGCCAGCAGTTCTTCTAGACAAGTCTTCTCCGGGGAGCTGTTTTTT. The chain employs TRBV27 and TRBJ2-2, with D hard to call. The CDR3 runs 16 residues. Trimming shortened V by 4 bases and J by 6 bases, and 18 bases separated the two germline ends. Germline assignment: CDR1 MNHEY and CDR2 SMNVEV (reference sequence).

CDR3 nucleotide sequence: TGTGCCAGCACCCTAGGGGGACAGGGGTTAGGAGAGACCCAGTACTTC. It yields the protein CASTLGGQGLGETQYF. This chain connects TRBV28 to TRBJ2-5, with 10 nucleotides matching TRBD1. Losses at the gene ends were 7 bases for V and 4 bases for J; bases not matched to a gene: 12. Germline V lookup: CDR1 MDHEN, CDR2 SYDVKM. The CDR3 is 16 residues long.

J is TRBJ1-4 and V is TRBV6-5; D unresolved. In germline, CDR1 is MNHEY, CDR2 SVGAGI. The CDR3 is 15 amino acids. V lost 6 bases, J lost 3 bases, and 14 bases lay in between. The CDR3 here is CASSPGPSANEKLFF. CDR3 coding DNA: TGTGCCAGCAGCCCCGGACCCTCGGCTAATGAAAAACTGTTTTTT.

CDR3 DNA: TGTGCCACCGGGACTGCGAGAGATACGCAGTATTTT. It translates to CATGTARDTQYF. J is TRBJ2-3 and V is TRBV19; possible D gene TRBD2, 6 bases. Deletions cut 10 bases from V and 5 bases from J, with 13 bases between. In germline, CDR1 is LNHDA, CDR2 SQIVND (reference sequence). CDR3 length equals 12 residues.

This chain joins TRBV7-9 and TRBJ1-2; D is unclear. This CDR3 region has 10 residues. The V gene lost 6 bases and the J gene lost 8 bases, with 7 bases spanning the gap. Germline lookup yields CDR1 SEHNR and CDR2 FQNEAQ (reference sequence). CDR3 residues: CASSPEGYTF. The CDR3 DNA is TGTGCCAGCAGTCCGGAGGGCTACACCTTC.

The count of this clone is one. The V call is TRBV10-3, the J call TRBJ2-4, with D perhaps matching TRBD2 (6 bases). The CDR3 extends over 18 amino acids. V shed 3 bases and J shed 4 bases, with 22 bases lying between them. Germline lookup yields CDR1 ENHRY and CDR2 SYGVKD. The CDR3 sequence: CAISDPTSRELGKNIQYF. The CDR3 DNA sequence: TGTGCCATCAGTGACCCGACCTCTCGGGAGTTGGGAAAAAACATTCAGTACTTC.

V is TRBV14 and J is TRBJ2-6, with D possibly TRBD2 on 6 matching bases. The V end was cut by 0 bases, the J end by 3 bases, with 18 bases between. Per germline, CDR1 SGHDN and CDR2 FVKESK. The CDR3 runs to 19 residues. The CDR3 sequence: CASSQEGDTRGFGANVLTF. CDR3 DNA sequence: TGTGCCAGCAGCCAAGAAGGTGACACCCGGGGGTTTGGGGCCAACGTCCTGACTTTC.

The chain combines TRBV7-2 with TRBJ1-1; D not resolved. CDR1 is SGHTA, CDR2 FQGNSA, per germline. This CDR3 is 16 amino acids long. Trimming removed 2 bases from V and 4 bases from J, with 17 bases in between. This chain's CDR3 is CASSLTFLGMGTEAFF. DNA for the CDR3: TGTGCCAGCAGCTTAACCTTTCTCGGGATGGGCACTGAAGCTTTCTTT. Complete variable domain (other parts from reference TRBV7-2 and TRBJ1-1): GAGVSQSPSNKVTEKGKDVELRCDPISGHTALYWYRQSLGQGLEFLIYFQGNSAPDKSGLPSDRFSAERTGGSVSTLTIQRTQQEDSAVYLCASSLTFLGMGTEAFFGQGTRLTVV.

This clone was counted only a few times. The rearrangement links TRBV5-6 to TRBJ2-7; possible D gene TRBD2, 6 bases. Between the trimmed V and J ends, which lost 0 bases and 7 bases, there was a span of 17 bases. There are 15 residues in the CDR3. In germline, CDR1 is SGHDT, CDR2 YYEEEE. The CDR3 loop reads CASSLVGLGGWEQYF. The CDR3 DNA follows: TGTGCCAGCAGCTTGGTGGGACTGGGAGGTTGGGAGCAGTACTTC.

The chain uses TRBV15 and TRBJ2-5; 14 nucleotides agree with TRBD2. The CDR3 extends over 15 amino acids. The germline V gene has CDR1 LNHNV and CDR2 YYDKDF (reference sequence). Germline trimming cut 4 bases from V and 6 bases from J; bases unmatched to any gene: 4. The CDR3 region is CATSKTSGREKTQYF. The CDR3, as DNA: TGTGCCACCAGCAAGACTAGCGGGAGGGAGAAGACCCAGTACTTC.

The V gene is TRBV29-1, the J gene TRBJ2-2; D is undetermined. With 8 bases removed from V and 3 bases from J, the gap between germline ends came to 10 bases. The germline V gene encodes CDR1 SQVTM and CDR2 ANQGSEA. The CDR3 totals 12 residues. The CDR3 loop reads CSTPTDTGELFF. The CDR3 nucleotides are TGCAGCACGCCCACGGACACCGGGGAGCTGTTTTTT.

The CDR3 here is CASSLQGWDEQFF. The CDR3 bases are TGTGCCAGCAGCTTACAGGGGTGGGATGAGCAGTTCTTC. V is TRBV7-2 and J is TRBJ2-1; D is perhaps TRBD1 (6 bases). V lost 2 bases and J 8 bases, leaving 10 bases between the germline ends. Germline V gene data show CDR1 as SGHTA and CDR2 as FQGNSA. The CDR3 consists of 13 residues.

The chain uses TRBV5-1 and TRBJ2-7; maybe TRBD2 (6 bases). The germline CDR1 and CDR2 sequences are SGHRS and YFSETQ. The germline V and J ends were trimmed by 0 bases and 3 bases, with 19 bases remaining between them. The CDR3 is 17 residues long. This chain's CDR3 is CASSLAGWEDPLYEQYF. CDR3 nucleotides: TGCGCCAGCAGCTTGGCAGGTTGGGAGGACCCCCTCTACGAGCAGTACTTC.

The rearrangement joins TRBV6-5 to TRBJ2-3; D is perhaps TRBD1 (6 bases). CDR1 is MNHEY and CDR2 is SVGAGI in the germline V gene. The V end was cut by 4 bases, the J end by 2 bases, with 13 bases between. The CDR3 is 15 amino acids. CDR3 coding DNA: TGTGCCAGCAGTTTCAGTGGACAGAACACAGATACGCAGTATTTT. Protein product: CASSFSGQNTDTQYF.

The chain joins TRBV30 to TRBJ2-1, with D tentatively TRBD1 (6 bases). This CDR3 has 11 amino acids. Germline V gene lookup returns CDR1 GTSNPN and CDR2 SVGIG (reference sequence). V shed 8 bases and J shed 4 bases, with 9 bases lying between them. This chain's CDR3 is CAGRGYNEQFF. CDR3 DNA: TGTGCCGGCAGGGGTTACAATGAGCAGTTCTTC.

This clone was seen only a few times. The CDR3 nucleotides are TGTGCCAGTAGCCCGGACAGGGGGAATCAGCCCCAGCATTTT. It specifies CASSPDRGNQPQHF. The chain combines TRBV2 with TRBJ1-5, with 10 bases matching TRBD1. In germline, CDR1 is SNHLY, CDR2 FYNNEI. The CDR3 consists of 14 residues. The J segment lost 4 bases and the V segment lost 9 bases, leaving 6 bases of the junction unmatched.

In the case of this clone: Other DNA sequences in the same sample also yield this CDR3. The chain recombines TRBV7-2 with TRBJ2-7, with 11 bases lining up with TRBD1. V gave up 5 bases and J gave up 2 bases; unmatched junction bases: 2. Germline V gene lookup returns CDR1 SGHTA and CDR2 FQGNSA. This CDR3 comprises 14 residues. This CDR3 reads CASSPGQGAYEQYF. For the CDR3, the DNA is TGTGCCAGCAGCCCGGGACAGGGGGCCTACGAGCAGTACTTC.

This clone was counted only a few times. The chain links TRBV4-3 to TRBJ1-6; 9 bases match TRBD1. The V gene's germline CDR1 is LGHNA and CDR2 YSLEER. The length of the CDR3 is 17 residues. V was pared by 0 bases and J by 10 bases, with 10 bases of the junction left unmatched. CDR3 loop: CASSQDLPGTGISPLHF. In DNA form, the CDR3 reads TGCGCCAGCAGCCAAGATCTTCCCGGGACAGGGATATCACCCCTCCACTTT.

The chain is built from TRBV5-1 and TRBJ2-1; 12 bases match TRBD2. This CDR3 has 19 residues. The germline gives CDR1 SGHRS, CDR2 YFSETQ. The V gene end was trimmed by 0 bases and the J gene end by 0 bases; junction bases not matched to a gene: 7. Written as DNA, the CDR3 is TGCGCCAGCAGCTTGGCTAGCGGGAGGGAACCGATCTCCTACAATGAGCAGTTCTTC. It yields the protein CASSLASGREPISYNEQFF.

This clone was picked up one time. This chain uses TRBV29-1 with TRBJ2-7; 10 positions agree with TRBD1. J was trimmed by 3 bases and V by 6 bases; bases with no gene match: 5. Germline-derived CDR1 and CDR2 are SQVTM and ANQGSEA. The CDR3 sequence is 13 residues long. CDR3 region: CSVGTGEVYEQYF. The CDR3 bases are TGCAGCGTCGGGACAGGGGAAGTCTACGAGCAGTACTTC.

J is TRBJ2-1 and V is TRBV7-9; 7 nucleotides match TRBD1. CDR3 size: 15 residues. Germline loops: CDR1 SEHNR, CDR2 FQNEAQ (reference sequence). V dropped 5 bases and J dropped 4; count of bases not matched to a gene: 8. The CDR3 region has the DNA TGTGCCAGCAGCCAGGAAGGACAGGAGTACAATGAGCAGTTCTTC. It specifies CASSQEGQEYNEQFF.